A selection of T cell receptor beta chains follows, all from one sample in a study of blood T cell repertoires in COVID-19. Produced via immunoSEQ multiplex PCR; TCRdb's table is partial and in-frame only. The sample records roughly 60,000 clones, 88% being singletons. Sequenced sample: peripheral blood. Receptors originate from a man aged 55-75 years with active COVID-19. Each CDR3 is given with its conserved first and last residue. The D gene is left open where the match is weak. Where a row states a size, it is once, few, many or the class of an expanded clone; other rows omit it.

clone_size j_call v_call d_call cdr3_nt cdr3_aa
. TRBJ2-5 TRBV9 TRBD1 TGTGCCAGCAGCGTCACCACGGCAGGGGGTCGGGAGACCCAGTACTTC CASSVTTAGGRETQYF
. TRBJ1-3 TRBV27 . TGTGCCAGCAGTTTAACTCCTGGAAACACCATATATTTT CASSLTPGNTIYF
. TRBJ2-2 TRBV29-1 TRBD2 TGCAGCGTTGCCCCGACTAGCGGGAGAAGCGGGGAGCTGTTTTTT CSVAPTSGRSGELFF
. TRBJ2-7 TRBV3-1/TRBV3-2 TRBD2 TGTGCCAGCAGCCAAGCGGCGGGAGAATACGAGCAGTACTTC CASSQAAGEYEQYF
. TRBJ1-6 TRBV5-1 . TGCGCCAGCAGCTTGAGGGGCGGCTCCTATAATTCACCCCTCCACTTT CASSLRGGSYNSPLHF
medium-sized TRBJ2-1 TRBV6-5 . TGTGCCAGCAGTTACGCCCACGGGGGAACCAATGAGCAGTTCTTC CASSYAHGGTNEQFF
. TRBJ1-3 TRBV12-3/TRBV12-4 . TGTGGGGCGCTGAAGAATGGAAACACCATATATTTT CGALKNGNTIYF
. TRBJ2-3 TRBV27 . TGTGCCAGCAGTCCCACCACAGGGACGAATACGCAGTATTTT CASSPTTGTNTQYF
once TRBJ2-7 TRBV27 TRBD1 TGTGCCAGCAGCTCACCCGGGACAGGGTACGAGCAGTACTTC CASSSPGTGYEQYF
. TRBJ1-5 TRBV19 . TGTGCCAGTAGTATATGGGCCAGGGTACGGGATCAGCCCCAGCATTTT CASSIWARVRDQPQHF
. TRBJ2-5 TRBV3-1/TRBV3-2 TRBD2 TGTGCCAGCAGCTATAGCGGGGGAGTTGGGGAGACCCAGTACTTC CASSYSGGVGETQYF
. TRBJ2-2 TRBV5-1 TRBD2 TGCGCCAGCAGCTTGGTAAGGCTCGGGAGGTCGGTTGGCACCGGGGAGCTGTTTTTT CASSLVRLGRSVGTGELFF
. TRBJ1-2 TRBV19 . TGTGCCAGTACCACGCGAGGGGGCTATGGCTACACCTTC CASTTRGGYGYTF
. TRBJ1-3 TRBV6-5 . TGTGCCAGCAGCTTCCGGGAAGATATGAACACCATATATTTT CASSFREDMNTIYF
. TRBJ2-5 TRBV12-3/TRBV12-4 TRBD2 TGTGCCAGCTCTCTAGCGGGAGGAGAGACCCAGTACTTC CASSLAGGETQYF
. TRBJ1-2 TRBV7-8 TRBD1 TGTGCCAGCAGCATCGACAGGGCAGCTGGCTACACCTTC CASSIDRAAGYTF
. TRBJ2-2 TRBV6-4 TRBD2 TGTGCCAGCAGTGACTCTCTTGCGGGAGTTTACGGCGGGGAGCTGTTTTTT CASSDSLAGVYGGELFF